This is a list of T cell receptor beta chains from one sample in a study of control samples from healthy donors and cancer patients. The data were produced by immunoSEQ multiplex PCR, yet TCRdb's version contains in-frame clones alone and is incomplete. The sample holds 120,000 or so clones, under 95% seen once. The sample comprised PBMCs. These receptors were taken from a man between 45 and 60 years old with head and neck cancer. Both conserved end residues are trimmed from each CDR3. The order of the fields is D gene, J gene, V gene, CDR3 protein. The D gene is left open where the match is weak.

.,TRBJ2-5,TRBV5-1,ASSLPNGPETQY
.,TRBJ2-5,TRBV27,ASSSNLVETQY
.,TRBJ1-2,TRBV15,ATSREVAGADYGYT
TRBD2,TRBJ2-7,TRBV10-3,AIGTSGSYEQY
.,TRBJ2-1,TRBV6-5,ASSYTRGGYNEQF
.,TRBJ2-1,TRBV3-1/TRBV3-2,ASSQSGPYNEQF
.,TRBJ1-4,TRBV7-2,ASSDGTSLWEKLF
.,TRBJ2-2,TRBV5-1,ASSPVESNPGELF
TRBD2,TRBJ2-3,TRBV19,ASNLQRDTDTQY
.,TRBJ1-1,TRBV6-5,ASSRTVYGAF
TRBD2,TRBJ2-1,TRBV10-3,AISDREGFYNEQF
.,TRBJ2-3,TRBV9,ASSRVSTDTQY
.,TRBJ2-4,TRBV5-6,ASSSLKSEAKNIQY
.,TRBJ1-5,TRBV2,ASRGFTSNQPQH
TRBD2,TRBJ2-1,TRBV9,ASSGIAGGVLEQF
TRBD1,TRBJ1-2,TRBV6-2/TRBV6-3,ASSFRTGVDYGYT
.,TRBJ2-1,TRBV5-6,ASGPGGLPYNEQF
TRBD1,TRBJ2-1,TRBV5-4,ASSSGQGTYNEQF
TRBD1,TRBJ1-5,TRBV6-1,ASSAHHIDRGPSNQPQH
.,TRBJ1-2,TRBV7-2,ASSVSVGVNYGYT
.,TRBJ2-7,TRBV5-4,ASSTTSYSGQY
.,TRBJ2-7,TRBV5-4,ASSLGGYEQY
.,TRBJ2-3,TRBV7-9,ASSLAGRATDTQY
TRBD1,TRBJ2-7,TRBV12-3/TRBV12-4,ASSFTGAYEQY
.,TRBJ1-1,TRBV6-5,ASNSVGTEAF
.,TRBJ1-2,TRBV24-1,ATSDPRASGYT
.,TRBJ2-2,TRBV29-1,SVDRENTGELF
TRBD2,TRBJ2-1,TRBV7-6,ASSQSGTSGINEQF
.,TRBJ2-7,TRBV19,ASSTRGTGIGEQY
TRBD1,TRBJ1-2,TRBV5-1,ASSLVPGGDYGYT
.,TRBJ1-2,TRBV11-2,ASSTGGSLYGYT
.,TRBJ2-7,TRBV6-5,AALRLHEQY
.,TRBJ2-1,TRBV5-8,ASSLGGRSYNEQF
TRBD2,TRBJ2-2,TRBV3-1/TRBV3-2,ASNAGLGPGELF
TRBD1,TRBJ2-3,TRBV19,ASSIRQGTDTQY
.,TRBJ1-1,TRBV5-1,ASSLTTNRAAAF
.,TRBJ1-2,TRBV11-2,ASSFERGGSYT
TRBD1,TRBJ2-4,TRBV5-1,ASSSRTGLAKNIQY
TRBD2,TRBJ2-5,TRBV5-4,ASRLSPRGGSGEETQY
.,TRBJ2-7,TRBV30,AWSLQGPSREQY
TRBD2,TRBJ2-7,TRBV7-2,ASSRGGITYEQY
.,TRBJ1-2,TRBV6-5,ASSTGSGVYGYT
.,TRBJ1-1,TRBV6-4,ASSRRLGEEAF
TRBD1,TRBJ1-2,TRBV6-2/TRBV6-3,ASRPLDRGDGYT
.,TRBJ1-4,TRBV6-5,ASTGGHEKLF